These 23 T cell receptor beta chains share one sample of origin, sequenced in a study of T-cell reconstitution after alpha-beta-depleted transplantation in children. Unique molecular identifiers were incorporated when the TCRbeta library was constructed. TCRdb used MiXCR to reprocess the PCR reads, holding one entry per CDR3 protein. The sample carries roughly 500,000 distinct CDR3 sequences, roughly 33% recorded once. The starting material was PBMCs from the stem cell graft donor, obtained from the stem cell graft. All receptors come from a human donor who donated a stem cell graft to a child with aplastic anemia.

This chain connects TRBV12-3 or TRBV12-4 to TRBJ1-5; a possible D gene is TRBD1 (5 bases). The CDR3 is 15 residues long. V lost 0 bases, J lost 5 bases, and 11 bases lay in between. CDR3 nucleotides: TGTGCCAGCAGTTTAGCGCAGGGACGGCATCAGCCCCAGCATTTT. Translation gives CASSLAQGRHQPQHF.

This clonotype was seen a handful of times. This sequence joins TRBV16 and TRBJ2-7, with D unresolved. The V gene's germline CDR1 is KGHSY and CDR2 FQNENV. The CDR3 runs 12 residues. V lost 5 bases, J lost 2 bases, and 7 bases lay in between. The CDR3 region is CASSERAYEQYF. CDR3 sequence (DNA): TGTGCCAGCAGCGAACGGGCCTACGAGCAGTACTTC.

This clonotype has just a few counts. V usage is TRBV7-2 and J usage is TRBJ2-5, with unresolved D. The CDR3 runs 13 residues. V was pared by 2 bases and J by 6 bases, with 10 bases between. Germline loops: CDR1 SGHTA, CDR2 FQGNSA. The CDR3 nucleotides are TGTGCCAGCAGCTTACACAGTTCGAAGACCCAGTACTTC. Translating it yields CASSLHSSKTQYF.

This clonotype was detected only a few times. One junction end disagrees with the germline gene, perhaps due to a read error. The genes are TRBV5-1 and TRBJ2-3; D gene uncertain. The CDR3 has 13 amino acids. Germline CDR1 and CDR2: SGHRS and YFSETQ. CDR3 sequence reads: CASSLDGRPTQYF. The CDR3 coding sequence is TGCGCCAGCAGTTTGGATGGTCGTCCTACGCAGTATTTT.

The genes are TRBV12-3 or TRBV12-4 and TRBJ2-7, with D perhaps matching TRBD2 (5 bases). V dropped 2 bases and J dropped 5 bases, with 7 bases sitting between them. This CDR3 spans 12 amino acids. CDR3 nucleotides: TGTGCCAGCAGTTTATTCGGGAACGAGCAGTACGTC. Its translation is CASSLFGNEQYV.

This chain joins TRBV4-3 and TRBJ2-7; TRBD2 matches at 9 bases. Germline CDR1 reads LGHNA; CDR2 reads YSLEER. This CDR3 has 17 residues. Germline trimming cut 0 bases from V and 3 bases from J; bases unmatched to any gene: 9. The CDR3 protein is CASSQDYPLTSGYEQYF. The CDR3 bases are TGCGCCAGCAGCCAAGATTATCCCCTGACTAGCGGCTACGAGCAGTACTTC.

The chain combines TRBV7-2 with TRBJ1-5; TRBD1 is a possible D gene (5 bases). This CDR3 has 14 residues. V was clipped by 1 base and J by 7 bases, with 11 bases between them. Germline V CDR1 and CDR2: SGHTA, FQGNSA. CDR3 coding DNA: TGTGCCAGCAGCTTAGAAGGGGCTCAACAGCCCCAGCATTTT. Amino acids: CASSLEGAQQPQHF.

This clonotype was seen a few times. The chain has TRBV20-1 and TRBJ1-1, with TRBD1 as a possible D gene (5 bases). V was cut by 4 bases and J by 1 base, with 13 bases left in between. The germline CDR1 and CDR2 sequences are DFQATT and SNEGSKA (reference sequence). The CDR3 consists of 14 residues. The CDR3 reads CSAISDGTNTEAFF. The CDR3 DNA reads TGCAGTGCTATCTCCGACGGGACGAACACTGAAGCTTTCTTT.

The chain uses TRBV4-1 and TRBJ2-7; D unclear. Germline loops: CDR1 MGHRA, CDR2 YSYEKL. V was pared by 0 bases and J by 6 bases, with 15 bases between. This CDR3 is built from 15 residues. CDR3 protein: CASSQELGRSLEQYF. The CDR3 DNA reads as TGCGCCAGCAGCCAAGAACTCGGGCGCAGCCTCGAGCAGTACTTC.

This clonotype was recorded a few times. V and J are TRBV15 and TRBJ2-2, with 8 bases identical to TRBD2. J gave up 6 bases and V 1 base, and 16 bases lay outside the gene matches. CDR1 is LNHNV, CDR2 YYDKDF, per germline (reference sequence). The CDR3 is made up of 19 amino acids. CDR3 residues: CATSRASTGTSIIPGELFF. The CDR3 DNA is TGTGCCACCAGCAGAGCGTCCACCGGGACTAGTATTATCCCCGGGGAGCTGTTTTTT.

This clonotype was observed a handful of times. V usage is TRBV24-1 and J usage is TRBJ1-2; 8 bases fit TRBD1. CDR1 is KGHDR and CDR2 is SFDVKD in the germline V gene. Germline trimming cut 4 bases from V and 10 bases from J; bases unmatched to any gene: 4. This CDR3 has 12 amino acids. CDR3 nucleotides: TGTGCCACCAGTGAGGCGGACAGGGACTACACCTTC. Protein product: CATSEADRDYTF.

V is TRBV5-6 and J is TRBJ1-1; unclear D gene. V dropped 2 bases and J dropped 4 bases, with 15 bases sitting between them. CDR1 SGHDT and CDR2 YYEEEE come from the germline V gene. The CDR3 runs 15 residues. The CDR3 here is CASSLIQSLATEAFF. CDR3 in DNA: TGTGCCAGCAGCTTAATACAGAGCCTGGCCACTGAAGCTTTCTTT.

This clonotype was detected only a few times. This chain links TRBV20-1 with TRBJ2-7; no clear D gene. Trimming took off 0 bases at V and 4 bases at J, with 13 bases between the two ends. Germline CDR1 reads DFQATT; CDR2 reads SNEGSKA (reference sequence). The CDR3 totals 14 residues. CDR3 residues: CSARELATGYEQYF. The CDR3 bases are TGCAGTGCTAGAGAGCTGGCGACTGGATACGAGCAGTACTTC.

The chain combines TRBV12-3 or TRBV12-4 with TRBJ1-4; tentatively, D is TRBD1 (6 bases). V lost 2 bases and J 8 bases, leaving 12 bases between the germline ends. The CDR3 consists of 14 residues. DNA for the CDR3: TGTGCCAGCAGTTTAAACAGGGTTGGGGAAAAACTGTTTTTT. It yields the protein CASSLNRVGEKLFF.

This clonotype occurred many times. This chain links TRBV12-3 or TRBV12-4 with TRBJ2-2, with a tentative D call TRBD1 (6 bases). The ends were cut back, 6 bases at V and 5 bases at J, with 7 bases in the middle. This CDR3 contains 12 residues. The CDR3 reads CASSQGTGELFF. DNA for the CDR3: TGTGCCAGCAGCCAGGGGACCGGGGAGCTGTTTTTT.

This clonotype occurred a few times. The genes are TRBV20-1 and TRBJ1-2, with TRBD1 identical over 7 bases. Germline V gives CDR1 DFQATT, CDR2 SNEGSKA (reference sequence). The CDR3 runs to 11 residues. Trimming took 6 bases from V and 8 from J; bases not matched to a gene: 6. DNA for the CDR3: TGCAGTGCAGCACAGGGGCACGGCTACACCTTC. Its protein is CSAAQGHGYTF.

V usage is TRBV29-1 and J usage is TRBJ2-3; D gene uncertain. Germline CDR1 and CDR2: SQVTM and ANQGSEA. The CDR3 totals 12 residues. Trimming shortened V by 4 bases and J by 1 base, and 6 bases separated the two germline ends. The CDR3 DNA follows: TGCAGCGTTGTCGTGGGCACAGATACGCAGTATTTT. Translated: CSVVVGTDTQYF.

The table lists this clonotype with a few counts. The genes are TRBV5-1 and TRBJ2-3; 8 bases match TRBD2. V lost 4 bases and J lost 4; bases outside the gene matches: 11. The CDR3 length is 16 residues. In germline, CDR1 is SGHRS, CDR2 YFSETQ. CDR3 DNA sequence: TGCGCCAGCAGCGAAATTCGCGCGGGAGGAGCAGATACGCAGTATTTT. Its protein is CASSEIRAGGADTQYF.

This chain connects TRBV7-9 to TRBJ1-1; possible D gene TRBD1, 6 bases. The length of the CDR3 is 15 residues. The germline V gene encodes CDR1 SEHNR and CDR2 FQNEAQ (reference sequence). The V end was cut by 3 bases, the J end by 1 base, with 12 bases between. The CDR3: CASSFRQGQNTEAFF. The DNA of the CDR3 is TGTGCCAGCAGCTTCCGCCAGGGGCAGAACACTGAAGCTTTCTTT.

The gene calls are TRBV7-2 and TRBJ2-7; D gene ambiguous. V lost 2 bases and J lost 4, with 9 bases in between. Germline CDR1 and CDR2: SGHTA and FQGNSA. The CDR3 covers 13 residues. The CDR3 sequence: CASSLWSQYEQYV. The CDR3 DNA reads TGTGCCAGCAGCTTATGGAGCCAATACGAGCAGTACGTC.

The chain is built from TRBV6-2 or TRBV6-3 and TRBJ2-1; 8 bases match TRBD1. V dropped 6 bases and J dropped 5; count of bases not matched to a gene: 9. This CDR3 is 15 amino acids long. Germline CDR1 reads MNHEY; CDR2 reads SVGEGT. The CDR3 reads CASRPVWTGNNEQFF. The DNA of the CDR3 is TGTGCCAGCAGACCTGTCTGGACAGGGAACAATGAGCAGTTCTTC.

The J gene is TRBJ1-3, the V gene TRBV7-6; D unclear. The CDR3 runs to 16 residues. Germline V CDR1 and CDR2: SGHVS, FNYEAQ. V was shortened by 1 base and J by 0 bases, with 10 bases between the two germline ends. CDR3 amino acids: CASSLGGASSGNTIYF. The CDR3 nucleotides are TGTGCCAGCAGCTTAGGAGGTGCGAGCTCTGGAAACACCATATATTTT.

This clonotype was seen repeatedly, ten times or more. This chain uses TRBV11-2 with TRBJ2-3, with D possibly being TRBD1 or TRBD2 (5 bases each). Trimming stripped 4 bases from V and 4 bases from J, with 12 bases between. The CDR3 totals 14 residues. Germline V gene lookup returns CDR1 SGHAT and CDR2 FQNNGV. The DNA of the CDR3 is TGTGCCAGCAGCTCGGGGACGGGCGCAGATACGCAGTATTTT. This sequence encodes CASSSGTGADTQYF.